This TCR beta chain was documented in a study of neoadjuvant anti-PD-1 for oral cavity cancer. Whole-study results and caveats: Higher pretreatment Treg/Th17 ratios tracked higher pretreatment blood clonality.

V lost 5 bases and J lost 0; bases outside the gene matches: 12. The germline CDR1 and CDR2 sequences are LNHDA and SQIVND (reference sequence). The CDR3 totals 20 residues. Regarding time point: after neoadjuvant nivolumab, at surgical resection. Only in-frame clones appear in the TCRdb table, and some are missing; sequencing was by immunoSEQ multiplex PCR. The sample yields about 14,000 clones, 60% to 75% seen once. This clone was recorded a few times. The target antigen is unknown. V usage is TRBV19 and J usage is TRBJ2-1, with TRBD2 matching over 14 bases. This material consisted of PBMCs, taken after nivolumab (anti-PD-1) treatment. The sequence was collected from a person between 40 and 85 years old with oral cavity squamous cell carcinoma. The CDR3 region is CASSHRALGLAGVSYNEQFF. In DNA form, the CDR3 reads TGTGCCAGTAGTCATCGGGCCCTGGGACTAGCGGGGGTCTCCTACAATGAGCAGTTCTTC.